Listed below are T cell receptor beta chains from one sample, sequenced in a study of blood T cells in healthy people across ages. TCRdb re-called the 5' RACE reads with MiXCR, one entry per CDR3 protein. Of more than 700,000 distinct CDR3 sequences listed, 46% are singletons. Source material: blood. These receptors all come from a man at least 80 years old in good health. CDR3s include the opening cysteine and the closing phenylalanine or tryptophan. D genes are given only for firm matches. Clone size, where shown, is once, few, many, or a class for clones that have expanded.

clone_size	d_call	v_call	j_call	cdr3_nt	cdr3_aa
-	TRBD1	TRBV20-1	TRBJ2-5	TGCAGTGCTAGCGAACCGGGGACAGTGTTGGAGACCCAGTACTTC	CSASEPGTVLETQYF
many	-	TRBV29-1	TRBJ2-7	TGCAGCGTTGAAGGCAATTACGAGCAGTACTTC	CSVEGNYEQYF
-	TRBD2	TRBV6-2/TRBV6-3	TRBJ2-3	TGTGCCAGCAGTTACCCAGGACTAGCGGGAGCCGGAGATACGCAGTATTTT	CASSYPGLAGAGDTQYF
-	-	TRBV6-5	TRBJ1-5	TGTGCCAGCAGCGTGTCAGGGGTAAATCAGCCCCAGCATTTT	CASSVSGVNQPQHF
many	TRBD1	TRBV29-1	TRBJ1-1	TGCAGCGTTACAGGGGCGGCGGACACTGAAGCTTTCTTT	CSVTGAADTEAFF
few	-	TRBV29-1	TRBJ2-7	TGCAGCGTCGCCGGGACAAACAAGGCCAATGAGCAGTACTTC	CSVAGTNKANEQYF
-	TRBD2	TRBV24-1	TRBJ2-5	TGTGCCACCAGCGGACTAGCGGGAGTTGGGGAGCAGTACTTC	CATSGLAGVGEQYF
few	TRBD2	TRBV24-1	TRBJ2-3	TGTGCCACCAGTCGGACTGGCGGGGGGGCAGGAGATACGCAGTATTTT	CATSRTGGGAGDTQYF
-	-	TRBV16	TRBJ2-4	TGTGCCAGCAGCCCAAATATAGCCAAAAACATTCAGTACTTC	CASSPNIAKNIQYF
-	-	TRBV6-1	TRBJ2-3	TGTGCCAGCAGTGAAGCCGCGCAGGGTATGGGTACGCAGTATTTT	CASSEAAQGMGTQYF
many	-	TRBV12-3/TRBV12-4	TRBJ1-5	TGTGCCAGCAGTCGCAATCAGCCCCAGCATTTT	CASSRNQPQHF
-	-	TRBV9	TRBJ1-1	TGTGCCAGCAGCGCCTCAGGGGCTATGAACACTGAAGCTTTCTTT	CASSASGAMNTEAFF
-	-	TRBV12-5	TRBJ2-1	TGTGCTAGTGGTTTGGCGGGACTTCCTTCCAATGAGCAGTTCTTC	CASGLAGLPSNEQFF
-	TRBD1	TRBV6-1	TRBJ2-5	TGTGCCAGCAATTACGACAGGGGGAGGGAGACCCAGTACTTC	CASNYDRGRETQYF
-	TRBD2	TRBV9	TRBJ2-3	TGTGCCAGCAGCGTTAGCGGGAGTAGCACAGATACGCAGTATTTT	CASSVSGSSTDTQYF
few	TRBD2	TRBV12-3/TRBV12-4	TRBJ2-3	TGTGCCAGCAGTTCCAACCGCGGGGGGCGCACAGATACGCAGTATTTT	CASSSNRGGRTDTQYF
-	TRBD1	TRBV6-6	TRBJ1-5	TGTGCCAGCAGAGGACAGGGGGTTACTCAGCCCCAGCATTTT	CASRGQGVTQPQHF
few	TRBD1	TRBV20-1	TRBJ2-7	TGCAGTGCCAGTCCCGGGACAGGGTCCGGGGTCCACGAGCAGTACTTC	CSASPGTGSGVHEQYF
few	-	TRBV14	TRBJ2-3	TGTGCCAGCAGCCCCATGACCAGGGGAAATCCTAGCACAGATACGCAGTATTTT	CASSPMTRGNPSTDTQYF
-	TRBD1	TRBV7-6	TRBJ2-3	TGTGCCAGCAGCTTAGATCCGGGACAGGGGGATGTCACAGATACGCAGTATTTT	CASSLDPGQGDVTDTQYF
few	TRBD1	TRBV10-3	TRBJ2-3	TGTGCCACCAGACAGGGGACGAGCACAGATACGCAGTATTTT	CATRQGTSTDTQYF
many	-	TRBV6-5	TRBJ2-7	TGTGCCAGCAGTTACTCAGCCCCCATGGAGAGAGCTACCCCCTACGAGCAGTACTTC	CASSYSAPMERATPYEQYF
-	-	TRBV4-1	TRBJ2-7	TGCGCCAGCAGCCAAGAGACTAGTTCGTACGAGCAGTACTTC	CASSQETSSYEQYF
many	TRBD2	TRBV25-1	TRBJ2-5	TGTGCCAGCAGTGAACTAGCGGGAATGTCGTGGGCCCAGTACTTC	CASSELAGMSWAQYF
few	TRBD2	TRBV2	TRBJ2-1	TGTGCCAGCAGTCGGGACCGGAGGGCTAGCGGGAGTAAGAATGAGCAGTTCTTC	CASSRDRRASGSKNEQFF
-	TRBD2	TRBV5-1	TRBJ2-1	TGCGCCAGCAGCTTGGTGGTAGCGGGAGCCTACAATGAGCAGTTCTTC	CASSLVVAGAYNEQFF
-	TRBD1	TRBV20-1	TRBJ2-1	TGCAGTGCCATAACGGGACAGGAGCAGTTCTTC	CSAITGQEQFF
few	-	TRBV7-6	TRBJ1-5	TGTGCCAGCAGCCCGGACCCGGGGAATCAGCCCCAGCATTTT	CASSPDPGNQPQHF
-	TRBD1	TRBV24-1	TRBJ2-1	TGTGCCACCAGTGACCGCCACGACCGGGACAGGTACAATGAGCAGTTCTTC	CATSDRHDRDRYNEQFF
few	TRBD1	TRBV6-5	TRBJ2-5	TGTGCCAGCAGGCGGACAGGGGGTACCCAGTACTTC	CASRRTGGTQYF
-	-	TRBV2	TRBJ2-7	TGTGCCAGCAGTTCGTCAGCGGGCCAGACCTACGAGCAGTACTTC	CASSSSAGQTYEQYF
-	TRBD1	TRBV6-6	TRBJ2-1	TGTGCCAGCAGCCGGGGACAGGGGGCGGGCAATGAGCAGTTCTTC	CASSRGQGAGNEQFF
many	-	TRBV20-1	TRBJ2-7	TGCAGTGCCGTTGACATTCTTACAGGACTCGGCTACGAGCAGTACTTC	CSAVDILTGLGYEQYF
-	TRBD1	TRBV3-1	TRBJ2-7	TGTGCCAGCAGCTCTGGGACAGCGGCGACCTACGAGCAGTACTTC	CASSSGTAATYEQYF